The 18 T cell receptor beta chains below were found in one sample sequenced in a study of blood T cells in healthy people across ages. A second roughly 6 to 12 cycle PCR used barcoded and J-beta primers. Using its own MiXCR run on the 5' RACE reads, TCRdb lists one record per CDR3 protein. The sample carries 1.5 million to 2 million distinct CDR3 sequences, 40% to 55% recorded once. The sequencing sample was made of blood. The source is a woman in her 40s in good health.

J is TRBJ2-3 and V is TRBV9, with 10 nucleotides matching TRBD2. Germline CDR1 and CDR2: SGDLS and YYNGEE. The CDR3 sequence is 16 residues long. V lost 1 base, J lost 4 bases, and 6 bases stayed unmatched. This CDR3 is CASSVRSGGAADTQYF. For the CDR3, the DNA is TGTGCCAGCAGCGTAAGGAGCGGGGGGGCTGCAGATACGCAGTATTTT.

This CDR3 reads CASSQGERHSNQPQHF. The DNA for the CDR3 is TGTGCCAGCAGCCAAGGGGAGCGTCATAGCAATCAGCCCCAGCATTTT. The rearrangement uses TRBV4-2 and TRBJ1-5, with D unclear. Trimming removed 1 base at V and 0 bases at J, with 10 bases between. The germline gives CDR1 LGHNA, CDR2 YNFKEQ. The CDR3 sequence is 16 residues long.

About this clonotype: Compared with germline, one end of the junction differs, possibly owing to a read error. The CDR3, as DNA: TGTGCCAGCAGTCCCCACCGTTATGGCTACATCTTC. Protein: CASSPHRYGYIF. The J gene is TRBJ1-2, the V gene TRBV28; D is unresolved. Germline-derived CDR1 and CDR2 are MDHEN and SYDVKM. This CDR3 comprises 12 residues.

This clonotype was seen only a few times. V gene TRBV29-1 combines with J gene TRBJ2-1, with 8 nucleotides matching TRBD2. Germline-derived CDR1 and CDR2 are SQVTM and ANQGSEA. The V gene end was trimmed by 3 bases and the J gene end by 9 bases; junction bases not matched to a gene: 19. The CDR3 runs to 17 residues. CDR3 coding DNA: TGCAGCGTTGATTCGCCTCTCGGGGGGGCCGGTTTTAGTGAGCAGTTCTTC. It codes for CSVDSPLGGAGFSEQFF.

This chain connects TRBV15 to TRBJ1-4, with TRBD1 as a possible D gene (5 bases). CDR1 LNHNV and CDR2 YYDKDF come from the germline V gene (reference sequence). Trimming removed 0 bases from V and 0 bases from J, with 20 bases in between. The CDR3 is 20 amino acids. The CDR3 loop is CATSREGPGISWATNEKLFF. In nucleotides, the CDR3 is TGTGCCACCAGCAGAGAAGGCCCAGGGATAAGTTGGGCAACTAATGAAAAACTGTTTTTT.

This clonotype was detected only a few times. The V and J genes are TRBV5-1 and TRBJ2-7; unclear D gene. The CDR3 is 13 residues long. Germline values: CDR1 SGHRS, CDR2 YFSETQ. Trimming stripped 0 bases from V and 3 bases from J, with 7 bases between. This CDR3 is CASSLEIDYEQYF. In DNA, the CDR3 is TGCGCCAGCAGCTTGGAAATCGACTACGAGCAGTACTTC. Combining the CDR3 with reference TRBV5-1 and TRBJ2-7 gives the whole variable domain KAGVTQTPRYLIKTRGQQVTLSCSPISGHRSVSWYQQTPGQGLQFLFEYFSETQRNKGNFPGRFSGRQFSNSRSEMNVSTLELGDSALYLCASSLEIDYEQYFGPGTRLTVT.

The chain joins TRBV5-1 to TRBJ2-3, with D tentatively TRBD1 (5 bases). CDR1 and CDR2 from the germline V gene are SGHRS and YFSETQ. The CDR3 spans 14 residues. Trimming cost V 3 bases and J 4 bases, with 12 bases left between them. CDR3 amino acids: CASSSGQQPDTQYF. DNA for the CDR3: TGCGCCAGCAGCTCCGGACAACAACCAGATACGCAGTATTTT.

This clonotype was recorded once. This chain uses TRBV10-1 with TRBJ2-3; tentatively, D is TRBD2 (5 bases). Germline CDR1 and CDR2: WNHNN and SYGVQD (reference sequence). The length of the CDR3 is 16 residues. Trimming pared 7 bases from V and 0 bases from J, leaving 17 bases between. CDR3 loop: CASNPADFHSTDTQYF. The CDR3 coding sequence is TGCGCCAGCAACCCAGCGGACTTCCATAGCACAGATACGCAGTATTTT.

V is TRBV7-9 and J is TRBJ1-1, with 10 bases fitting TRBD1. Germline V gene data show CDR1 as SEHNR and CDR2 as FQNEAQ (reference sequence). V was clipped by 5 bases and J by 11 bases; unmatched bases: 14. The CDR3 loop spans 15 amino acids. The CDR3 here is CASSPRDRGSSEAFF. In DNA form, the CDR3 reads TGTGCCAGCAGCCCGAGGGACAGGGGCTCTAGTGAGGCTTTCTTT.

The V call is TRBV13, the J call TRBJ2-7; the match to TRBD2 covers 11 bases. The J call is doubtful: the DNA matches TRBJ2-5 better. The CDR3 contains 16 residues. Per the germline V gene, CDR1 is PRHDT and CDR2 is FYEKMQ (reference sequence). The CDR3 DNA follows: TGTGCCAGCAGCGGACAAACTAGCGGGGGCGGAGAGACCCAGTACTTC. It yields the protein CASSGQTSGGGETQYF.

The V and J genes are TRBV24-1 and TRBJ1-2; tentatively, D is TRBD1 (5 bases). This CDR3 is 13 amino acids long. The V and J ends lost 7 bases and 4 bases respectively, with 12 bases between them. CDR1 is KGHDR and CDR2 is SFDVKD in the germline V gene. This CDR3 is CATSDSSFYGYTF. CDR3 in DNA: TGTGCCACCAGCGACAGCTCCTTCTATGGCTACACCTTC.

This clonotype was counted between two and nine times. The V call is TRBV7-9, the J call TRBJ1-2; 7 bases are a match to TRBD1. J gave up 4 bases and V 2 bases, and 10 bases lay outside the gene matches. This CDR3 is 16 amino acids long. Germline V gene lookup returns CDR1 SEHNR and CDR2 FQNEAQ (reference sequence). The CDR3 DNA is TGTGCCAGCAGCTTATCCGGGGACAGCACCCTCTATGGCTACACCTTC. Protein: CASSLSGDSTLYGYTF.

Comment on this clonotype: One end of the junction does not line up with germline, which may come from a read error. The chain carries TRBV7-2 and TRBJ2-1, with 8 bases identical to TRBD2. Germline V gene sequence: CDR1 SGHTA, CDR2 FQGNSA. The CDR3 loop spans 15 amino acids. The CDR3 reads CASSPTGGAPNELFF. The CDR3 DNA follows: TGTGCCAGCAGCCCCACCGGGGGGGCCCCCAATGAGCTGTTCTTC.

The rearrangement joins TRBV9 to TRBJ2-1, with TRBD1 matching over 8 bases. Germline loops: CDR1 SGDLS, CDR2 YYNGEE. The V segment lost 0 bases and the J segment 3 bases; nucleotides outside the gene matches: 8. The CDR3 is made up of 17 amino acids. The CDR3 loop is CASSVATGTGRYNEQFF. The CDR3 DNA sequence: TGTGCCAGCAGCGTAGCTACGGGGACAGGACGCTACAATGAGCAGTTCTTC.

This clonotype was observed a few times. V usage is TRBV6-5 and J usage is TRBJ2-3; D is possibly TRBD1 or TRBD2 (5 bases each). The CDR3 length is 15 residues. Trimming stripped 2 bases from V and 2 bases from J, with 11 bases between. CDR1 is MNHEY and CDR2 is SVGAGI in the germline V gene. CDR3 loop: CASSYEGSPTDTQYF. The CDR3 DNA is TGTGCCAGCAGTTACGAGGGGTCCCCCACAGATACGCAGTATTTT.

The rearrangement uses TRBV20-1 and TRBJ2-3; 8 bases map to TRBD2. The V gene end was trimmed by 5 bases and the J gene end by 1 base; junction bases not matched to a gene: 8. The CDR3 consists of 15 residues. From germline, CDR1 is DFQATT and CDR2 SNEGSKA (reference sequence). CDR3 amino acids: CSADFAGGGTDTQYF. DNA of the CDR3: TGCAGTGCTGATTTCGCGGGGGGCGGCACAGATACGCAGTATTTT.

The chain couples TRBV3-1 to TRBJ2-2; TRBD1 matches 7 bases. The CDR3 has 16 residues. CDR1 and CDR2 (germline): LGHDT, YNNKEL (reference sequence). The ends lost 3 bases at V and 6 bases at J; junction bases unmatched: 10. For the CDR3, the DNA is TGTGCCAGCAGCCAGCCATACAGGGGTTGTTCCGGGGAGCTGTTTTTT. This encodes CASSQPYRGCSGELFF.

This chain uses TRBV11-2 with TRBJ2-1; D is perhaps TRBD1 (5 bases). CDR1 and CDR2 (germline): SGHAT, FQNNGV. Deletions cut 5 bases from V and 5 bases from J, with 16 bases between. This CDR3 is 15 amino acids long. The CDR3 DNA is TGTGCCAGCAGCCTCGTACCCGACAGCCACAATGAGCAGTTCTTC. Its protein is CASSLVPDSHNEQFF.